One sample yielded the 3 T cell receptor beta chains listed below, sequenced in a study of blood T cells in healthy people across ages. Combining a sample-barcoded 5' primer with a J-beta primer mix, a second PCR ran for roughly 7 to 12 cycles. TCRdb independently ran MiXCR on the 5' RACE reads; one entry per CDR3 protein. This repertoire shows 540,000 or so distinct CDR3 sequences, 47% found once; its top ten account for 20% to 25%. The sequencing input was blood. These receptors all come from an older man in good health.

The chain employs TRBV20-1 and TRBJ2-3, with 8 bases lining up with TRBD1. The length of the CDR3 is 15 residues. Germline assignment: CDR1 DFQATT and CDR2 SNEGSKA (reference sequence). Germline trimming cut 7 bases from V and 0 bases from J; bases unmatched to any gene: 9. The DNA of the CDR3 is TGCAGTGGGTTCGGACAGGGATCTAGCACAGATACGCAGTATTTT. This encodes CSGFGQGSSTDTQYF.

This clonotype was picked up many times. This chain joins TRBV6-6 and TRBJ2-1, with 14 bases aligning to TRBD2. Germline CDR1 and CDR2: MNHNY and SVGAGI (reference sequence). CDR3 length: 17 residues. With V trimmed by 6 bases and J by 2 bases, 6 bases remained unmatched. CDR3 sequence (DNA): TGTGCCAGCAGGACTAGCGGGAGGGCCCGGGCCTACAATGAGCAGTTCTTC. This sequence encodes CASRTSGRARAYNEQFF.

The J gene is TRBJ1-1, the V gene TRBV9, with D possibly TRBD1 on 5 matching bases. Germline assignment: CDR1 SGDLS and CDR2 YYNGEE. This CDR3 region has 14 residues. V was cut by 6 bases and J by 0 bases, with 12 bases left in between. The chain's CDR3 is CASNGGDVNTEAFF. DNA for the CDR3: TGTGCCAGCAACGGGGGGGATGTGAACACTGAAGCTTTCTTT.